The sequence of this T cell receptor beta chain was determined in a study of blood T cells in healthy people across ages. The germline V gene encodes CDR1 SGHRS and CDR2 YFSETQ. Deletions cut 7 bases from V and 6 bases from J, with 13 bases between. The CDR3 is made up of 13 amino acids. A second PCR of 7 to 11 cycles used a sample-barcoded 5' primer and a J-beta primer mix. In TCRdb, the 5' RACE reads were re-called with MiXCR into one record per CDR3 protein. The sample consists of more than 650,000 distinct CDR3 sequences, about a fifth of them appearing once. The chain has TRBV5-1 and TRBJ2-2; perhaps TRBD1 as D (5 bases). The sample consisted of blood. This receptor was identified in a man in his 70s in good health. CDR3 protein: CASANQGSGELFF. The CDR3 coding sequence is TGCGCCAGCGCCAATCAGGGATCCGGGGAGCTGTTTTTT.